What follows are 21 T cell receptor beta chains derived from one specimen sequenced in a study of T cells in Graves' hyperthyroidism and ophthalmopathy. RNA transcripts were the template for amplifying TCR beta CDR3 regions. A set of HTBI primers served as the primers for a first-round RT-PCR of the TCR CDR3. TCRdb itself ran the multiplex PCR reads through MiXCR, one entry per CDR3 protein. The sample records around 610,000 distinct CDR3 sequences, under 15% being singletons. Material: blood. The origin of the receptors is a woman in her thirties or forties with Graves' ophthalmopathy.

The chain carries TRBV19 and TRBJ2-2; 14 bases fit TRBD2. V was clipped by 5 bases and J by 6 bases; unmatched bases: 8. This CDR3 is built from 17 residues. CDR1 LNHDA and CDR2 SQIVND come from the germline V gene (reference sequence). The CDR3 sequence is CASSPYWTSGRPGELFF. In nucleotides, the CDR3 is TGTGCCAGTAGTCCCTACTGGACTAGCGGGAGGCCCGGGGAGCTGTTTTTT.

This sequence joins TRBV4-2 and TRBJ2-7, with TRBD2 matching over 11 bases. This CDR3 spans 16 amino acids. Germline CDR1 and CDR2: LGHNA and YNFKEQ. Trimming took 2 bases from V and 0 from J; bases not matched to a gene: 3. The CDR3 nucleotides read TGTGCCAGCAGCCAAAGACTAGCGGGACCCTCCTACGAGCAGTACTTC. Encoded protein: CASSQRLAGPSYEQYF.

This clonotype was counted a few times. The chain combines TRBV12-3 or TRBV12-4 with TRBJ1-1; no firm D call. Trimming shortened V by 6 bases and J by 5 bases, and 13 bases separated the two germline ends. This CDR3 region has 13 residues. The CDR3 spells CASRSGRQTEAFF. The CDR3 region has the DNA TGTGCCAGCAGGTCAGGACGGCAGACTGAAGCTTTCTTT.

This clonotype appeared many times. This chain links TRBV20-1 with TRBJ2-7; D might be TRBD2 (5 bases). Trimming left V 6 bases short and J 3 bases short, with 15 bases between. Per the germline V gene, CDR1 is DFQATT and CDR2 is SNEGSKA (reference sequence). The CDR3 is 13 residues long. CDR3 sequence: CSALGLSDYEQYF. The CDR3 coding sequence is TGCAGTGCGCTAGGACTTAGCGACTACGAGCAGTACTTC.

This clonotype was seen at least ten times. The CDR3 here is CSAPESYEQYF. The CDR3 coding sequence is TGCAGTGCCCCGGAGTCGTACGAGCAGTACTTC. V usage is TRBV20-1 and J usage is TRBJ2-7; no firm D call. This CDR3 contains 11 residues. V lost 6 bases and J 4 bases, leaving 10 bases between the germline ends. The V gene's germline CDR1 is DFQATT and CDR2 SNEGSKA (reference sequence).

This clonotype was seen many times. The V and J genes are TRBV7-2 and TRBJ2-7; D is unresolved. This CDR3 has 13 residues. V was trimmed by 6 bases and J by 4 bases, leaving 13 bases between them. Germline assignment: CDR1 SGHTA and CDR2 FQGNSA. CDR3 region: CASSPSLTYEQYF. The DNA for the CDR3 is TGTGCCAGCAGTCCCTCCCTCACGTACGAGCAGTACTTC.

This clonotype has a count of ten or more. The chain employs TRBV30 and TRBJ1-1; TRBD1 matches at 8 bases. The V and J ends lost 3 bases and 3 bases, in that order; junction bases with no gene match: 3. The CDR3 sequence is 13 residues long. CDR1 and CDR2 (germline): GTSNPN, SVGIG (reference sequence). The CDR3 loop is CAWRRTGHTEAFF. The CDR3 DNA is TGTGCCTGGAGAAGGACAGGGCACACTGAAGCTTTCTTT.

In its sample, this clonotype was seen many times. The chain joins TRBV5-1 to TRBJ2-2; D unclear. This CDR3 has 17 amino acids. The ends were cut back, 0 bases at V and 0 bases at J, with 12 bases in the middle. Germline assignment: CDR1 SGHRS and CDR2 YFSETQ. Here the CDR3 reads CASSLGLGMTNTGELFF. CDR3 DNA: TGCGCCAGCAGCTTGGGGCTGGGCATGACGAACACCGGGGAGCTGTTTTTT.

This clonotype was detected a few times. The chain joins TRBV9 to TRBJ2-7, with D perhaps given as TRBD1 or TRBD2 (5 bases each). Trimming shortened V by 3 bases and J by 1 base, and 14 bases separated the two germline ends. The CDR3 is 15 residues long. CDR1 and CDR2 (germline): SGDLS, YYNGEE. CDR3 region: CASSDRDGKSYEQYF. In DNA, the CDR3 is TGTGCCAGCAGCGACCGGGACGGCAAATCCTACGAGCAGTACTTC. The full variable domain, rest sourced from reference TRBV9 and TRBJ2-7, is DSGVTQTPKHLITATGQRVTLRCSPRSGDLSVYWYQQSLDQGLQFLIQYYNGEERAKGNILERFSAQQFPDLHSELNLSSLELGDSALYFCASSDRDGKSYEQYFGPGTRLTVT.

Many counts were recorded for this clonotype. The rearrangement links TRBV6-1 to TRBJ2-2; D unclear. From germline, CDR1 is MNHNS and CDR2 SASEGT. Deletions cut 6 bases from V and 0 bases from J, with 8 bases between. CDR3 length equals 14 residues. CDR3 region: CASRRTANTGELFF. The DNA for the CDR3 is TGTGCCAGCAGGCGGACCGCGAACACCGGGGAGCTGTTTTTT.

The V and J genes are TRBV6-1 and TRBJ2-7; D is ambiguous. CDR1 and CDR2 from the germline V gene are MNHNS and SASEGT. V lost 8 bases and J 5 bases, leaving 10 bases between the germline ends. The CDR3 has 11 amino acids. CDR3 bases: TGTGCCAGCGCGGCATATAACGAGCAGTACTTC. This codes for CASAAYNEQYF.

This clonotype has at least ten counts. The V gene is TRBV5-8, the J gene TRBJ2-7; no clear D gene. Germline V gene sequence: CDR1 SGHTS, CDR2 YDEGEE. The length of the CDR3 is 11 residues. Between the trimmed V and J ends, which lost 4 bases and 7 bases, there was a span of 9 bases. The CDR3 sequence is CASSPLREQYF. The CDR3 DNA reads as TGTGCCAGCAGCCCCCTCAGAGAGCAGTACTTC.

This rearrangement joins TRBV28 to TRBJ2-7; the D gene is possibly TRBD2 (5 bases). The CDR3 spans 14 residues. Germline lookup yields CDR1 MDHEN and CDR2 SYDVKM. Trimming shortened V by 6 bases and J by 0 bases, and 12 bases separated the two germline ends. This CDR3 is CASRSAVSSYEQYF. Written as DNA, the CDR3 is TGTGCCAGCAGGTCAGCGGTAAGCTCCTACGAGCAGTACTTC.

Many counts were recorded for this clonotype. The chain joins TRBV2 to TRBJ2-7, with D unclear. Between the trimmed V and J ends, which lost 2 bases and 5 bases, there was a span of 13 bases. Looked up from germline, CDR1 is SNHLY and CDR2 is FYNNEI. This CDR3 comprises 14 residues. Here the CDR3 DNA reads TGTGCCAGCAGTGAACAGCTAGGACGGCACGAGCAGTACTTC. It encodes CASSEQLGRHEQYF. Filled out from reference TRBV2 and TRBJ2-7, the complete variable domain reads EPEVTQTPSHQVTQMGQEVILRCVPISNHLYFYWYRQILGQKVEFLVSFYNNEISEKSEIFDDQFSVERPDGSNFTLKIRSTKLEDSAMYFCASSEQLGRHEQYFGPGTRLTVT.

This clonotype showed up many times. The chain employs TRBV28 and TRBJ1-5, with D perhaps TRBD1 (6 bases). This CDR3 has 15 residues. Deletions cut 6 bases from V and 4 bases from J, with 16 bases between. Germline V CDR1 and CDR2: MDHEN, SYDVKM. The CDR3 DNA follows: TGTGCCAGCAGCGGGCAGGACCAGGGGAATCAGCCCCAGCATTTT. It encodes CASSGQDQGNQPQHF.

This clonotype was seen only a few times. The genes are TRBV6-1 and TRBJ1-5, with D uncertain. Germline CDR1 is MNHNS and CDR2 is SASEGT. Deletions cut 2 bases from V and 12 bases from J, with 14 bases between. CDR3 length: 13 amino acids. For the CDR3, the DNA is TGTGCCAGCAGTGAACGGGCCGCAAAGGGCCAGCATTTT. It translates to CASSERAAKGQHF.

This clonotype was seen repeatedly, ten times or more. The chain couples TRBV28 to TRBJ1-1; TRBD1 matches 9 bases. V was pared by 4 bases and J by 5 bases, with 5 bases of the junction left unmatched. There are 14 residues in the CDR3. Germline-derived CDR1 and CDR2 are MDHEN and SYDVKM. For the CDR3, the DNA is TGTGCCAGCAGTTCTAGGACAGGGGAAACTGAAGCTTTCTTT. Residues: CASSSRTGETEAFF.

This clonotype was detected only a few times. The chain joins TRBV2 to TRBJ2-6; weak D call: TRBD1 (6 bases). This CDR3 contains 14 residues. The germline V gene encodes CDR1 SNHLY and CDR2 FYNNEI. Trimming shortened V by 8 bases and J by 3 bases, and 11 bases separated the two germline ends. The CDR3, as DNA: TGTGCCAGCGGTGGGGGCTATGGGGCCAACGTCCTGACTTTC. It translates to CASGGGYGANVLTF.

This sequence joins TRBV28 and TRBJ2-7, with TRBD1 matching 8 bases. CDR3 length equals 16 residues. After removal of 0 bases from V and 4 bases from J, the junction contained 8 bases not matched to a gene. Germline V lookup: CDR1 MDHEN, CDR2 SYDVKM. The CDR3 loop is CASSLWRAGGMYEQYF. The CDR3 bases are TGTGCCAGCAGTTTATGGAGGGCAGGGGGCATGTACGAGCAGTACTTC.

This chain joins TRBV6-5 and TRBJ2-4; D gene uncertain. The length of the CDR3 is 13 residues. V dropped 7 bases and J dropped 0 bases, with 7 bases sitting between them. Per germline, CDR1 MNHEY and CDR2 SVGAGI. The CDR3 sequence is CASTPVAKNIQYF. The CDR3 bases are TGTGCCAGCACTCCAGTAGCCAAAAACATTCAGTACTTC.

In its sample, this clonotype was seen many times. This sequence joins TRBV5-1 and TRBJ1-2, with D perhaps matching TRBD1 (5 bases). V lost 0 bases, J lost 5 bases, and 11 bases lay in between. CDR1 and CDR2 (germline): SGHRS, YFSETQ. This CDR3 is built from 14 residues. In DNA form, the CDR3 reads TGCGCCAGCAGCTTGGGACAGTCTGGTTATGGCTACACCTTC. Its protein is CASSLGQSGYGYTF.